This T cell receptor (beta chain) was found in a study of blood T cell repertoires in COVID-19. CDR3 size: 17 residues. The germline gives CDR1 LGHNA, CDR2 YSLEER. Trimming left V 7 bases short and J 1 base short, with 22 bases between. Some clones are missing from TCRdb's copy, which holds only in-frame ones; the method was immunoSEQ multiplex PCR. The sample consists of a few hundred thousand clones, about 87% of them appearing once. This receptor was obtained from a woman aged 18 to 35 who had recovered from COVID-19. What was sequenced was PBMCs or T cells enriched from blood (not recorded which). The chain joins TRBV4-3 to TRBJ1-2; D is perhaps TRBD1 (6 bases). For the CDR3, the DNA is TGCGCCAGCAACAGGGTGTGGCAGGGAACCATTAACTATGGCTACACCTTC. Its protein is CASNRVWQGTINYGYTF.